This TCR beta chain came from a study of T cell responses to AZD1222 COVID-19 vaccine. As regards this clone: Its antigen remains unidentified.

This CDR3 spans 12 amino acids. V shed 1 base and J 14 bases; nucleotides not matched to a gene: 4. Germline V lookup: CDR1 SEHNR, CDR2 FQNEAQ (reference sequence). This table comes from immunoSEQ multiplex PCR, and its TCRdb copy is limited to in-frame clones, with some not included. The sample records 110,000 or so clones, approximately 92% being singletons. Study-wide points: Spike-wide coverage was observed for vaccine-associated CD4 TCRs, with dominant responses at 160-218 and 743-854. No day 14 peak samples; only post-peak repertoires were characterized. The sample set comprised mostly white British donors with more females, and clonal diversity was possibly underestimated. Epitopes outside B.1.351 and B.1.1.7 mutated regions reportedly drew nearly half of spike TCRs.

The rearrangement joins TRBV7-9 to TRBJ2-3; 9 bases fit TRBD2. The receptor comes from an adult who received the MenACWY meningococcal vaccine as a control. The sequenced sample was peripheral blood, obtained 28 days after the second dose of the MenACWY control vaccine. As DNA, the CDR3 is TGTGCCAGCAGCTTAGTTGGACTAGCGTCGTATTTT. Protein: CASSLVGLASYF.